The rows below give T cell receptor beta chains drawn from one sample of a study of shared clonotypes between healthy human individuals. The repertoire was sequenced with immunoSEQ multiplex PCR; TCRdb's copy has only in-frame clones and lacks some. Seen here are around 2.1 million clones, more than 85% observed once, and the top ten hold about 1.8%. The sample comprised naive CD8+ T cells from PBMCs. The source of these receptors is a man between 18 and 29 years old in good health. Some clones in this sample may be carry-over from other donors' samples. CDR3s include the opening cysteine and the closing phenylalanine or tryptophan. Fields, in order: clone size, D gene, J gene, V gene, CDR3 DNA, CDR3 protein. The D gene is left open where the match is weak. Clone size is stated in some rows and not others, as once, few, many or a class when expanded.

clone size: .
D gene: TRBD1
J gene: TRBJ1-5
V gene: TRBV11-2
CDR3 DNA: TGTGCCAGCAGCCTAGGGGGCCATCAGCCCCAGCATTTT
CDR3 protein: CASSLGGHQPQHF

clone size: .
D gene: TRBD2
J gene: TRBJ2-3
V gene: TRBV4-1
CDR3 DNA: TGCGCCAGCAGCCAAGACTCTTCGCGGGGGGGGACAGATACGCAGTATTTT
CDR3 protein: CASSQDSSRGGTDTQYF

clone size: .
D gene: .
J gene: TRBJ2-1
V gene: TRBV28
CDR3 DNA: TGTGCCAGCAGTACTAATGAGCAGTTCTTC
CDR3 protein: CASSTNEQFF

clone size: .
D gene: .
J gene: TRBJ2-3
V gene: TRBV12-5
CDR3 DNA: TGTGCTAGTGGTTTGGGGGACCTTGGGGGTACGCAGTATTTT
CDR3 protein: CASGLGDLGGTQYF

clone size: .
D gene: .
J gene: TRBJ1-2
V gene: TRBV28
CDR3 DNA: TGTGCCAGCAGTTTATTCGATCCCGGCTACACCTTC
CDR3 protein: CASSLFDPGYTF

clone size: .
D gene: .
J gene: TRBJ2-5
V gene: TRBV28
CDR3 DNA: TGTGCCAGCAGTTTGAACAGTAAAGAGACCCAGTACTTC
CDR3 protein: CASSLNSKETQYF

clone size: .
D gene: .
J gene: TRBJ2-7
V gene: TRBV4-1
CDR3 DNA: TGCGCCAGCAGCCAAGCTGAGACAGGTTATTTCCACGAGCAGTACTTC
CDR3 protein: CASSQAETGYFHEQYF

clone size: .
D gene: TRBD1
J gene: TRBJ2-5
V gene: TRBV2
CDR3 DNA: TGTGCCAGCAGCACCGGGACAGAAGAGACCCAGTACTTC
CDR3 protein: CASSTGTEETQYF

clone size: .
D gene: .
J gene: TRBJ2-7
V gene: TRBV28
CDR3 DNA: TGTGCCAGCAGTTTTTTCACACCCCAGGGAGATGAGGGCTACGAGCAGTACTTC
CDR3 protein: CASSFFTPQGDEGYEQYF

clone size: .
D gene: .
J gene: TRBJ2-5
V gene: TRBV7-6
CDR3 DNA: TGTGCCAGCAGCTTAGCGACGCGGGGCCTGCGGGAGACCCAGTACTTC
CDR3 protein: CASSLATRGLRETQYF

clone size: .
D gene: .
J gene: TRBJ1-4
V gene: TRBV27
CDR3 DNA: TGTGCCAGCAGTTTACGGGGATTGACTAATGAAAAACTGTTTTTT
CDR3 protein: CASSLRGLTNEKLFF

clone size: .
D gene: TRBD1
J gene: TRBJ2-1
V gene: TRBV5-6
CDR3 DNA: TGTGCCAGCAGCTTGTGGACAGGCACGCAGTTCTTC
CDR3 protein: CASSLWTGTQFF

clone size: .
D gene: .
J gene: TRBJ1-3
V gene: TRBV11-2
CDR3 DNA: TGTGCCAGCAGCTTAGGAATTGGTCAGCCTGGAAACACCATATATTTT
CDR3 protein: CASSLGIGQPGNTIYF

clone size: .
D gene: .
J gene: TRBJ1-4
V gene: TRBV7-9
CDR3 DNA: TGTGCCAGCAGCTCCAAAAGGGGGGGGCTGGCTAATGAAAAACTGTTTTTT
CDR3 protein: CASSSKRGGLANEKLFF

clone size: few
D gene: .
J gene: TRBJ2-1
V gene: TRBV7-9
CDR3 DNA: TGTGCCAGCAGCAAAATCTTGGGGCTCTACAATGAGCAGTTCTTC
CDR3 protein: CASSKILGLYNEQFF

clone size: .
D gene: .
J gene: TRBJ1-1
V gene: TRBV7-9
CDR3 DNA: TGTGCCAGCAGCCCGGACTGGACACCGAACACTGAAGCTTTCTTT
CDR3 protein: CASSPDWTPNTEAFF

clone size: .
D gene: .
J gene: TRBJ2-5
V gene: TRBV28
CDR3 DNA: TGTGCCAGCAGTTTTCAGACGGACTGGACCCAGTACTTC
CDR3 protein: CASSFQTDWTQYF

clone size: .
D gene: TRBD1
J gene: TRBJ2-1
V gene: TRBV19
CDR3 DNA: TGTGCCAGTAGTTTCGGGACAGAGTACAATGAGCAGTTCTTC
CDR3 protein: CASSFGTEYNEQFF

clone size: .
D gene: .
J gene: TRBJ2-7
V gene: TRBV4-1
CDR3 DNA: TGCGCCAGCAGCCAAGATGCAGCCTACGAGCAGTACTTC
CDR3 protein: CASSQDAAYEQYF

clone size: .
D gene: .
J gene: TRBJ1-1
V gene: TRBV5-4
CDR3 DNA: TGTGCCAGCAGCTTGAGGGGCGGCCCAACTGAAGCTTTCTTT
CDR3 protein: CASSLRGGPTEAFF

clone size: .
D gene: .
J gene: TRBJ2-7
V gene: TRBV6-1
CDR3 DNA: TGTGCCAGCAGGGAAAATGGTATCTACGAGCAGTACTTC
CDR3 protein: CASRENGIYEQYF

clone size: .
D gene: .
J gene: TRBJ2-7
V gene: TRBV28
CDR3 DNA: TGTGCCAGCAGGCCCGGACAGCCTTACGAGCAGTACTTC
CDR3 protein: CASRPGQPYEQYF

clone size: .
D gene: .
J gene: TRBJ2-3
V gene: TRBV28
CDR3 DNA: TGTGCCAGCAGTCAAGGACTTCGATCCACAGATACGCAGTATTTT
CDR3 protein: CASSQGLRSTDTQYF

clone size: .
D gene: .
J gene: TRBJ2-7
V gene: TRBV7-9
CDR3 DNA: TGTGCCAGCAGCGTGGGGGGTCCAAATAACTTCGAGCAGTACTTC
CDR3 protein: CASSVGGPNNFEQYF

clone size: .
D gene: .
J gene: TRBJ1-1
V gene: TRBV19
CDR3 DNA: TGTGCCAGTAGTCAGGGGCGGAACACTGAAGCTTTCTTT
CDR3 protein: CASSQGRNTEAFF

clone size: .
D gene: TRBD1
J gene: TRBJ1-3
V gene: TRBV29-1
CDR3 DNA: TGCAGCGGACAGGGTCCGGGAAACACCATATATTTT
CDR3 protein: CSGQGPGNTIYF

clone size: .
D gene: .
J gene: TRBJ1-1
V gene: TRBV29-1
CDR3 DNA: TGCAGCGTTGAGGAGGGAATGAACACTGAAGCTTTCTTT
CDR3 protein: CSVEEGMNTEAFF

clone size: .
D gene: TRBD1
J gene: TRBJ2-7
V gene: TRBV6-6
CDR3 DNA: TGTGCCAGCAACCCTGGACAGGCGCGCTCCTACGAGCAGTACTTC
CDR3 protein: CASNPGQARSYEQYF

clone size: .
D gene: TRBD1
J gene: TRBJ2-5
V gene: TRBV27
CDR3 DNA: TGTGCCAGCAGTTCGAGGACAGGAGGATTAGAGACCCAGTACTTC
CDR3 protein: CASSSRTGGLETQYF

clone size: .
D gene: .
J gene: TRBJ2-7
V gene: TRBV7-8
CDR3 DNA: TGTGCCAGCAGCTTAGAGGGGGATTTGGGCTACGAGCAGTACTTC
CDR3 protein: CASSLEGDLGYEQYF

clone size: once
D gene: .
J gene: TRBJ1-1
V gene: TRBV27
CDR3 DNA: TGTGCCAGCAGTTTATCGTCGGGGAAGCTGGTGGTGAACACTGAAGCTTTCTTT
CDR3 protein: CASSLSSGKLVVNTEAFF

clone size: .
D gene: .
J gene: TRBJ2-7
V gene: TRBV7-9
CDR3 DNA: TGTGCCAGCAGCTTCGGTCTCCCGGGACGGAGCTACGAGCAGTACTTC
CDR3 protein: CASSFGLPGRSYEQYF

clone size: .
D gene: .
J gene: TRBJ1-2
V gene: TRBV28
CDR3 DNA: TGTGCCAGCAGTTTACGGGGGGGGTACATAAACTATGGCTACACCTTC
CDR3 protein: CASSLRGGYINYGYTF